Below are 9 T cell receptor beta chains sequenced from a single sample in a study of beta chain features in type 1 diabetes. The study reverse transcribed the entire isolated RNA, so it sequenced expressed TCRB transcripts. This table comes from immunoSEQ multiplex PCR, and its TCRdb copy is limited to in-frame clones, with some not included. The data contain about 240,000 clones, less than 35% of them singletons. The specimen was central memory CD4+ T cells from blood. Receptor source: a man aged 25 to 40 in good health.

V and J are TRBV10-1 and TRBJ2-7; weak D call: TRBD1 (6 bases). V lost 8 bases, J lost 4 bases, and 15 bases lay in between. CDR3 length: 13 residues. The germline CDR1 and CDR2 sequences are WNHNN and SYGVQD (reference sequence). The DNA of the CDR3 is TGCGCCAGCTCGCAGGGGTTTAAGTACGAGCAGTACTTC. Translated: CASSQGFKYEQYF.

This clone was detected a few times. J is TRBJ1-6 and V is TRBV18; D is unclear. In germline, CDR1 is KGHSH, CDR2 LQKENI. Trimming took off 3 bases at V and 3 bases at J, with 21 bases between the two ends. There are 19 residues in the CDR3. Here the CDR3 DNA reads TGTGCCAGCTCACCGTCTAAGGGCCTTCCCCGGAACTATAATTCACCCCTCCACTTT. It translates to CASSPSKGLPRNYNSPLHF.

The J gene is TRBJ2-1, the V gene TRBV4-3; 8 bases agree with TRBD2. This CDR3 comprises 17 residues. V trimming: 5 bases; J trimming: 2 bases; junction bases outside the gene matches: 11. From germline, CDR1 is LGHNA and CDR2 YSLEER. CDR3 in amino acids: CASSEGSGREAYNEQFF. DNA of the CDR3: TGCGCCAGCAGCGAAGGTTCCGGGCGGGAGGCCTACAATGAGCAGTTCTTC.

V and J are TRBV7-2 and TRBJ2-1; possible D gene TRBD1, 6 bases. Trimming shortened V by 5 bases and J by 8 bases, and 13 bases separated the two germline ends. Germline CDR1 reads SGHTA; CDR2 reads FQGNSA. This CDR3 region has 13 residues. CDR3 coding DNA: TGTGCCAGCAGCAGGTCAGGGGCGGATGAGCAGTTCTTC. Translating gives CASSRSGADEQFF.

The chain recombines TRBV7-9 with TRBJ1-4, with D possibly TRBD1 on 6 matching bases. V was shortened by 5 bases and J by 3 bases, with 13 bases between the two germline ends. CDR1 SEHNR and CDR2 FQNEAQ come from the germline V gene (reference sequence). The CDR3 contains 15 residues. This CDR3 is CASSPRGGPNEKLFF. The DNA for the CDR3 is TGTGCCAGCAGCCCGCGCGGGGGGCCTAATGAAAAACTGTTTTTT.

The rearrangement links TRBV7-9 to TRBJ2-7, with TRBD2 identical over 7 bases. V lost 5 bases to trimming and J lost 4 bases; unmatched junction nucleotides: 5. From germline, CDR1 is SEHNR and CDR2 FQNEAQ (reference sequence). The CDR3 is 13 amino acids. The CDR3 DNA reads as TGTGCCAGCAGCCCGGGGGGTCGATACGAGCAGTACTTC. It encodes CASSPGGRYEQYF.

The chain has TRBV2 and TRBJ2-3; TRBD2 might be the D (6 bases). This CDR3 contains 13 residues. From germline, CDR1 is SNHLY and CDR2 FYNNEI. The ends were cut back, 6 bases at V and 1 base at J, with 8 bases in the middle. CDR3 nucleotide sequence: TGTGCCAGCAGGGGCGGGGGCACAGATACGCAGTATTTT. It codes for CASRGGGTDTQYF.

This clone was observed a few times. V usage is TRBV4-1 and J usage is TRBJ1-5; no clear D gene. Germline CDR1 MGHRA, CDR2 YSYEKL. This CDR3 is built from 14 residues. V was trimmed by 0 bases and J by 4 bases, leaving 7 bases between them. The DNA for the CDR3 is TGCGCCAGCAGCCAAGAACCGGGTAATCAGCCCCAGCATTTT. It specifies CASSQEPGNQPQHF.

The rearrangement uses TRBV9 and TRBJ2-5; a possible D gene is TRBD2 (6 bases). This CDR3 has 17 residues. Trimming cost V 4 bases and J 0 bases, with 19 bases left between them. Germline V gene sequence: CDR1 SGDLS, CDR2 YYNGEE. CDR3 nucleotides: TGTGCCAGCAGCCAGAGATCTAGCGTCCTAAACCAAGAGACCCAGTACTTC. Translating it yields CASSQRSSVLNQETQYF. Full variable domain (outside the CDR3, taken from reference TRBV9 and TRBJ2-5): DSGVTQTPKHLITATGQRVTLRCSPRSGDLSVYWYQQSLDQGLQFLIQYYNGEERAKGNILERFSAQQFPDLHSELNLSSLELGDSALYFCASSQRSSVLNQETQYFGPGTRLLVL.